This T cell receptor (beta chain) was documented in a study of response to subunit inactivated influenza vaccine. General observations from the study: That few new T cells are recruited by each seasonal influenza vaccination was the authors' suggestion.

TCRdb reprocessed the RT-PCR reads with MiXCR, giving one entry per CDR3 protein. Seen here are 400,000 to 650,000 distinct CDR3 sequences, under 8.5% observed once, and the top ten hold around 12%. Notes on this clonotype: The antigen remains undetermined.

The CDR3 has 15 residues. The V gene lost 4 bases and the J gene lost 4 bases, with 17 bases spanning the gap. Germline-derived CDR1 and CDR2 are SGHRS and YFSETQ. This chain connects TRBV5-1 to TRBJ2-5; D gene unclear. The sequences come from PBMCs from blood, collected roughly 24 months after vaccination. This receptor was taken from a man between 50 and 69 years old who received an inactivated influenza vaccine. CDR3 amino acids: CASSLDGDPGETQYF. CDR3 nucleotide sequence: TGCGCCAGCAGCCTGGACGGAGACCCCGGAGAGACCCAGTACTTC.